This TCR beta chain was profiled in a study of cytomegalovirus exposure and HLA in healthy donors. Study context: As an earlier analysis found, about 179 million T cells yielded about 120 million unique TCR beta sequences.

It was with 60 Vbeta and 13 Jbeta primers that the PCR ran. This table comes from immunoSEQ multiplex PCR, and its TCRdb copy is limited to in-frame clones, with some not included. The specimen's table records 70,000 to 75,000 clones. This receptor was obtained from a female donor in good health and CMV-seropositive. The sample comprised PBMCs.

The CDR3 sequence is CASSLGLAGAGAETQYF. CDR3 bases: TGCGCCAGCAGCTTGGGACTAGCGGGGGCGGGTGCGGAGACCCAGTACTTC. This chain connects TRBV5-1 to TRBJ2-5; 12 bases are a match to TRBD2. Germline CDR1 is SGHRS and CDR2 is YFSETQ. The CDR3 length is 17 residues. The trim removed 0 bases at V and 5 bases at J, leaving 8 bases unmatched.